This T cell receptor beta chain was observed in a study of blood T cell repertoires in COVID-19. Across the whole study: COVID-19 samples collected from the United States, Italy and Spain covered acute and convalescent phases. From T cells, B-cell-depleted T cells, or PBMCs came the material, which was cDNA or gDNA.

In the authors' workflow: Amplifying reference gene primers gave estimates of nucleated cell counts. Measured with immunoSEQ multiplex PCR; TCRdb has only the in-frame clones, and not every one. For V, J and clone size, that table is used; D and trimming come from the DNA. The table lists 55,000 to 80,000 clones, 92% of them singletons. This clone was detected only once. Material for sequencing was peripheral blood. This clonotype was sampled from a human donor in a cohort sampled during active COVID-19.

This chain's CDR3 is CATSDQRASGYNEQFF. DNA of the CDR3: TGTGCCACCAGTGATCAAAGGGCTAGCGGTTACAATGAGCAGTTCTTC. The V call is TRBV24-1, the J call TRBJ2-1; 7 positions agree with TRBD2. Per germline, CDR1 KGHDR and CDR2 SFDVKD. V shed 3 bases and J 4 bases; nucleotides not matched to a gene: 8. There are 16 residues in the CDR3.